A selection of T cell receptor beta chains follows, all from one sample in a study of CD8+ T cells in alopecia areata. Profiled with immunoSEQ multiplex PCR; TCRdb holds only in-frame clones, not every one. The sample yields over 200,000 clones, around 66% seen once. Sequencing was performed on CD4+ T cells sorted from blood, taken at week 4, from a patient treated with tofacitinib. The receptors originated from a human donor with alopecia areata. Each CDR3 is given with its conserved first and last residue. Fields, in order: clone size, V gene, D gene, J gene, CDR3 protein, CDR3 DNA. D genes are given only for firm matches. The size field is filled for only some rows; it gives once, few, many or a size class.

clone_size: few; v_call: TRBV5-1; d_call: TRBD1; j_call: TRBJ2-2; cdr3_aa: CASSLEAGGNGELFF; cdr3_nt: TGCGCCAGCAGCTTGGAGGCAGGGGGAAACGGGGAGCTGTTTTTT
clone_size: .; v_call: TRBV9; d_call: .; j_call: TRBJ2-7; cdr3_aa: CASSVGVDATYEQYF; cdr3_nt: TGTGCCAGCAGCGTAGGAGTCGACGCAACTTACGAGCAGTACTTC
clone_size: once; v_call: TRBV10-2; d_call: TRBD2; j_call: TRBJ2-1; cdr3_aa: CASKTSGGPLLVF; cdr3_nt: TGCGCCAGCAAAACTAGCGGGGGACCACTCCTGGTCTTC
clone_size: few; v_call: TRBV7-2; d_call: .; j_call: TRBJ2-7; cdr3_aa: CASSETGSYEQYF; cdr3_nt: TGTGCCAGCAGCGAAACCGGGTCCTACGAGCAGTACTTC
clone_size: few; v_call: TRBV18; d_call: .; j_call: TRBJ2-5; cdr3_aa: CASSPLQHQETQYF; cdr3_nt: TGTGCCAGCTCACCACTACAGCACCAAGAGACCCAGTACTTC
clone_size: few; v_call: TRBV11-2; d_call: .; j_call: TRBJ2-5; cdr3_aa: CASSLGPETQYF; cdr3_nt: TGTGCCAGCAGCTTAGGGCCCGAGACCCAGTACTTC
clone_size: once; v_call: TRBV30; d_call: .; j_call: TRBJ1-3; cdr3_aa: CAWDRTEGNTIYF; cdr3_nt: TGTGCCTGGGACCGGACAGAGGGAAACACCATATATTTT
clone_size: .; v_call: TRBV10-3; d_call: TRBD1; j_call: TRBJ1-6; cdr3_aa: CATQGQGSPLHF; cdr3_nt: TGTGCCACACAGGGACAGGGTTCACCCCTCCACTTT
clone_size: .; v_call: TRBV6-5; d_call: TRBD1; j_call: TRBJ2-1; cdr3_aa: CASISLQGAKQFF; cdr3_nt: TGTGCCAGCATTTCACTACAGGGGGCGAAGCAGTTCTTC
clone_size: few; v_call: TRBV30; d_call: .; j_call: TRBJ1-5; cdr3_aa: CAWSVLGDQPQHF; cdr3_nt: TGTGCCTGGAGTGTACTGGGGGATCAGCCCCAGCATTTT
clone_size: few; v_call: TRBV2; d_call: .; j_call: TRBJ2-2; cdr3_aa: CASSVRQSLAGELFF; cdr3_nt: TGTGCCAGCAGTGTTCGGCAGTCCCTGGCCGGGGAGCTGTTTTTT
clone_size: .; v_call: TRBV19; d_call: .; j_call: TRBJ1-5; cdr3_aa: CATTRTRDGNQPQHF; cdr3_nt: TGTGCCACCACGCGGACCAGGGATGGCAATCAGCCCCAGCATTTT
clone_size: .; v_call: TRBV5-1; d_call: .; j_call: TRBJ2-3; cdr3_aa: CASSFGSGEGTQYF; cdr3_nt: TGCGCCAGCAGCTTCGGTTCAGGGGAGGGTACGCAGTATTTT
clone_size: .; v_call: TRBV7-2; d_call: .; j_call: TRBJ2-3; cdr3_aa: CASSSLGHPTDTQYF; cdr3_nt: TGTGCCAGCAGCTCCCTAGGGCACCCCACAGATACGCAGTATTTT
clone_size: .; v_call: TRBV30; d_call: .; j_call: TRBJ2-7; cdr3_aa: CAWSNGVEQYF; cdr3_nt: TGTGCCTGGAGCAACGGGGTCGAGCAGTACTTC
clone_size: .; v_call: TRBV4-3; d_call: .; j_call: TRBJ2-2; cdr3_aa: CASSQVPPGELFF; cdr3_nt: TGCGCCAGCAGCCAAGTCCCCCCCGGGGAGCTGTTTTTT
clone_size: few; v_call: TRBV4-1; d_call: .; j_call: TRBJ2-5; cdr3_aa: CASSQDPPGQETQYF; cdr3_nt: TGCGCCAGCAGCCAAGATCCCCCAGGACAAGAGACCCAGTACTTC
clone_size: .; v_call: TRBV7-9; d_call: .; j_call: TRBJ1-1; cdr3_aa: CASSLEALGKDTEAFF; cdr3_nt: TGTGCCAGCAGCTTAGAGGCTCTGGGTAAGGACACTGAAGCTTTCTTT
clone_size: .; v_call: TRBV5-1; d_call: .; j_call: TRBJ2-7; cdr3_aa: CASSLDDIYEQYF; cdr3_nt: TGCGCCAGCAGCTTGGACGACATCTACGAGCAGTACTTC
clone_size: .; v_call: TRBV11-2; d_call: .; j_call: TRBJ1-6; cdr3_aa: CASSLNNSPLHF; cdr3_nt: TGTGCCAGCAGCTTAAATAATTCACCCCTCCACTTT
clone_size: .; v_call: TRBV7-9; d_call: TRBD1; j_call: TRBJ1-2; cdr3_aa: CASVRDRGGYGYTF; cdr3_nt: TGTGCCAGCGTCCGGGACAGGGGAGGGTATGGCTACACCTTC
clone_size: .; v_call: TRBV5-6; d_call: TRBD1; j_call: TRBJ2-3; cdr3_aa: CASRYRGIRTDTQYF; cdr3_nt: TGTGCCAGCAGGTACAGGGGAATCCGCACAGATACGCAGTATTTT
clone_size: .; v_call: TRBV2; d_call: .; j_call: TRBJ1-4; cdr3_aa: CASSNTEKLFF; cdr3_nt: TGTGCCAGCAGCAACACCGAAAAACTGTTTTTT
clone_size: .; v_call: TRBV27; d_call: TRBD1; j_call: TRBJ1-2; cdr3_aa: CASRATGSNYGYTF; cdr3_nt: TGTGCCAGCAGGGCGACAGGGAGTAACTATGGCTACACCTTC
clone_size: .; v_call: TRBV29-1; d_call: TRBD1; j_call: TRBJ1-3; cdr3_aa: CSVGGGPGNTIYF; cdr3_nt: TGCAGCGTTGGAGGGGGCCCTGGAAACACCATATATTTT
clone_size: .; v_call: TRBV2; d_call: TRBD1; j_call: TRBJ2-5; cdr3_aa: CASSGGGKTQYF; cdr3_nt: TGTGCCAGCAGTGGAGGGGGCAAGACCCAGTACTTC
clone_size: .; v_call: TRBV4-1; d_call: .; j_call: TRBJ2-2; cdr3_aa: CASSGGGYRGRNTGELFF; cdr3_nt: TGCGCCAGTAGTGGCGGGGGATACAGGGGGAGGAACACCGGGGAGCTGTTTTTT
clone_size: .; v_call: TRBV11-2; d_call: TRBD2; j_call: TRBJ2-5; cdr3_aa: CASSLGLAGRNQETQYF; cdr3_nt: TGTGCCAGCAGCTTAGGACTAGCGGGGCGTAACCAAGAGACCCAGTACTTC
clone_size: .; v_call: TRBV25-1; d_call: .; j_call: TRBJ2-1; cdr3_aa: CASSEYTGVRVF; cdr3_nt: TGTGCCAGCAGTGAATATACGGGGGTTCGGGTCTTC
clone_size: few; v_call: TRBV6-1; d_call: TRBD1; j_call: TRBJ1-5; cdr3_aa: CASSSGTGNQPQHF; cdr3_nt: TGTGCCAGCAGTTCCGGGACAGGGAATCAGCCCCAGCATTTT
clone_size: few; v_call: TRBV2; d_call: .; j_call: TRBJ1-6; cdr3_aa: CASITSGTGNSPLHF; cdr3_nt: TGTGCCAGCATCACCTCCGGGACCGGTAATTCACCCCTCCACTTT
clone_size: few; v_call: TRBV29-1; d_call: .; j_call: TRBJ1-1; cdr3_aa: CSALDGWNTEAFF; cdr3_nt: TGCAGCGCCTTGGACGGGTGGAACACTGAAGCTTTCTTT
clone_size: .; v_call: TRBV10-3; d_call: .; j_call: TRBJ2-5; cdr3_aa: CAVQSTVGAETQYF; cdr3_nt: TGTGCCGTACAGTCGACTGTTGGGGCGGAGACCCAGTACTTC
clone_size: .; v_call: TRBV29-1; d_call: .; j_call: TRBJ1-1; cdr3_aa: CSVEEAPRGTEAFF; cdr3_nt: TGCAGCGTTGAAGAGGCCCCCCGGGGCACTGAAGCTTTCTTT
clone_size: .; v_call: TRBV29-1; d_call: TRBD1; j_call: TRBJ2-3; cdr3_aa: CSVGQGSDTQYF; cdr3_nt: TGCAGCGTTGGACAGGGATCAGATACGCAGTATTTT
clone_size: few; v_call: TRBV7-9; d_call: TRBD1; j_call: TRBJ2-1; cdr3_aa: CASSYLQGLDEQFF; cdr3_nt: TGTGCCAGCAGCTACTTACAGGGGCTTGATGAGCAGTTCTTC
clone_size: .; v_call: TRBV5-1; d_call: .; j_call: TRBJ2-1; cdr3_aa: CASSLGQGRDEQFF; cdr3_nt: TGCGCCAGCAGCTTAGGGCAGGGGAGGGATGAGCAGTTCTTC
clone_size: .; v_call: TRBV10-3; d_call: .; j_call: TRBJ1-1; cdr3_aa: CAISELAYTEAFF; cdr3_nt: TGTGCCATCAGTGAGCTCGCGTACACTGAAGCTTTCTTT
clone_size: .; v_call: TRBV29-1; d_call: .; j_call: TRBJ1-2; cdr3_aa: CSAFLYGGYTF; cdr3_nt: TGCAGCGCTTTCCTTTATGGCGGCTACACCTTC
clone_size: .; v_call: TRBV29-1; d_call: TRBD1; j_call: TRBJ2-7; cdr3_aa: CSVENGQGGEQYF; cdr3_nt: TGCAGCGTTGAAAACGGACAGGGGGGCGAGCAGTACTTC
clone_size: .; v_call: TRBV5-1; d_call: TRBD1; j_call: TRBJ2-1; cdr3_aa: CASSSGQGTNEQFF; cdr3_nt: TGCGCCAGCAGCTCCGGACAGGGGACGAATGAGCAGTTCTTC
clone_size: .; v_call: TRBV11-2; d_call: .; j_call: TRBJ2-3; cdr3_aa: CASSLVLAPDTQYF; cdr3_nt: TGTGCCAGCAGCTTAGTTCTAGCGCCAGATACGCAGTATTTT
clone_size: few; v_call: TRBV30; d_call: .; j_call: TRBJ1-1; cdr3_aa: CAWSLLWNTEAFF; cdr3_nt: TGTGCCTGGAGCCTTCTCTGGAACACTGAAGCTTTCTTT
clone_size: .; v_call: TRBV9; d_call: .; j_call: TRBJ1-1; cdr3_aa: CASSPPIGRAETEAFF; cdr3_nt: TGTGCCAGCAGCCCCCCTATTGGCAGGGCTGAAACTGAAGCTTTCTTT
clone_size: .; v_call: TRBV25-1; d_call: .; j_call: TRBJ1-2; cdr3_aa: CASSVAENYGYTF; cdr3_nt: TGTGCCAGCAGTGTTGCCGAAAACTATGGCTACACCTTC
clone_size: few; v_call: TRBV30; d_call: .; j_call: TRBJ1-5; cdr3_aa: CAWSVGARGPQHF; cdr3_nt: TGTGCCTGGAGTGTAGGGGCTCGTGGGCCCCAGCATTTT
clone_size: .; v_call: TRBV6-5; d_call: .; j_call: TRBJ2-7; cdr3_aa: CASRPFLSSYEQYF; cdr3_nt: TGTGCCAGCAGGCCCTTTCTGAGCTCCTACGAGCAGTACTTC
clone_size: .; v_call: TRBV30; d_call: .; j_call: TRBJ1-2; cdr3_aa: CAWSVHENYGYTF; cdr3_nt: TGTGCCTGGAGTGTACATGAGAACTATGGCTACACCTTC